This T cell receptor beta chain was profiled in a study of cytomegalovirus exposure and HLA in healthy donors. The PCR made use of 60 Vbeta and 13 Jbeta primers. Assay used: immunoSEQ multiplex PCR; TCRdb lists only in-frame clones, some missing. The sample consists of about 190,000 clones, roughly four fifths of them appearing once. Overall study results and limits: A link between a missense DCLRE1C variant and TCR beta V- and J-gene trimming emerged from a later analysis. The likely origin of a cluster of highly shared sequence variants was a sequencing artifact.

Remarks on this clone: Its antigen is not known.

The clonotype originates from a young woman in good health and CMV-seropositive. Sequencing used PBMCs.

DNA of the CDR3: TGTGCCAGCAAATGGGCCCGAGAGCAGTTCTTC. Translation: CASKWAREQFF. The rearrangement links TRBV11-2 to TRBJ2-1; D not certain. Trimming took off 7 bases at V and 10 bases at J, with 11 bases between the two ends. The CDR3 runs 11 residues. In germline, CDR1 is SGHAT, CDR2 FQNNGV.